This T cell receptor (beta chain) originates from a study of CD8 T cells in Susac syndrome. RNA totalling roughly 0.45 to 1 ug underwent reverse transcription with random hexamers. In TCRdb, the immunoSEQ multiplex PCR reads were re-called with MiXCR into one record per CDR3 protein. The sample holds around 150,000 distinct CDR3 sequences, around 93% seen once. CDR3 length equals 14 residues. V lost 5 bases and J lost 5; bases outside the gene matches: 6. From germline, CDR1 is SGHTA and CDR2 FQGNSA. The clonotype originates from a human donor in good health. The chain employs TRBV7-2 and TRBJ2-5; 9 bases align to TRBD1. The specimen was CD4+ T cells from PBMCs. The CDR3 nucleotides read TGTGCCAGCAGCAACAGGGGGCGCCGGGAGACCCAGTACTTC. This codes for CASSNRGRRETQYF.